The 24 T cell receptor beta chains below come from one sample, sequenced in a study of blood T cells in healthy people across ages. A second PCR of roughly 7 to 11 cycles used a sample-barcoded 5' primer and a J-beta primer mix. TCRdb passed the 5' RACE reads through MiXCR, listing each CDR3 protein once. This sample has roughly 900,000 distinct CDR3 sequences, with 40% to 60% found just once. What was sequenced was blood. These receptors originate from a man in his thirties or forties in good health.

This clonotype has only one observation. The V call is TRBV20-1, the J call TRBJ2-5; D is possibly TRBD1 (5 bases). The DNA end favors TRBJ2-7, so the J call may be wrong. This CDR3 is built from 13 residues. Germline assignment: CDR1 DFQATT and CDR2 SNEGSKA (reference sequence). The CDR3 reads CSARIDSTYEQYF. CDR3 sequence (DNA): TGCAGTGCTAGGATTGACAGCACCTACGAGCAGTACTTC.

The genes are TRBV27 and TRBJ2-7; TRBD2 matches at 11 bases. Per germline, CDR1 MNHEY and CDR2 SMNVEV (reference sequence). The CDR3 covers 16 residues. V shed 6 bases, J shed 2 bases, and the junction held 9 bases outside the gene matches. CDR3 bases: TGTGCCAGCAGGAAAAGACTAGCGGGGAACACCTACGAGCAGTACTTC. Residues: CASRKRLAGNTYEQYF.

The chain combines TRBV3-1 with TRBJ1-5; D uncertain. The V and J ends lost 0 bases and 5 bases respectively, with 20 bases between them. Germline loops: CDR1 LGHDT, CDR2 YNNKEL (reference sequence). This CDR3 has 18 amino acids. The CDR3 sequence: CASSQDLFGKSTHQPQHF. The DNA for the CDR3 is TGTGCCAGCAGCCAAGATCTTTTTGGCAAGTCCACGCATCAGCCCCAGCATTTT.

The chain joins TRBV6-7 to TRBJ2-3, with TRBD2 matching over 11 bases. TRBV6-7 belongs to the ORF category, with a function that is uncertain. V was clipped by 3 bases and J by 2 bases; unmatched bases: 4. The CDR3 is 16 amino acids. In DNA, the CDR3 is TGTGCCAGCAGTTATGGACTAGCGGGTTACACAGATACGCAGTATTTT. Protein sequence: CASSYGLAGYTDTQYF.

CDR3 in amino acids: CASSVSERSPLHF. Written as DNA, the CDR3 is TGTGCCAGCAGCGTCTCTGAGAGGTCACCCCTCCACTTT. The chain uses TRBV7-2 and TRBJ1-6, with D unresolved. V shed 5 bases and J shed 10 bases, with 12 bases lying between them. The CDR3 has 13 amino acids. Germline V CDR1 and CDR2: SGHTA, FQGNSA.

The V gene is TRBV7-8, the J gene TRBJ2-7; TRBD1 is a possible D gene (5 bases). Trimming took 5 bases from V and 2 from J, leaving 25 bases between them. Per germline, CDR1 SGHVS and CDR2 FQNEAQ. The CDR3 extends over 18 amino acids. CDR3 bases: TGTGCCAGCAGCATAGGCACGGGCGCGGCAGGGAATACCTACGAGCAGTACTTC. It encodes CASSIGTGAAGNTYEQYF. Based on the CDR3 plus reference TRBV7-8 and TRBJ2-7, the full variable domain is GAGVSQSPRYKVAKRGQDVALRCDPISGHVSLFWYQQALGQGPEFLTYFQNEAQLDKSGLPSDRFFAERPEGSVSTLKIQRTQQEDSAVYLCASSIGTGAAGNTYEQYFGPGTRLTVT.

The V and J genes are TRBV13 and TRBJ2-5, with D tentatively TRBD1 or TRBD2 (5 bases each). The germline V gene has CDR1 PRHDT and CDR2 FYEKMQ (reference sequence). This CDR3 is built from 14 residues. V was pared by 4 bases and J by 4 bases, with 13 bases between. In DNA form, the CDR3 reads TGTGCCAGCAGCTCATGGGGACCGGGAGAGACCCAGTACTTC. Encoded protein: CASSSWGPGETQYF.

This clonotype was observed a handful of times. The CDR3: CSASPGLRTMNTEAFF. CDR3 coding DNA: TGCAGTGCTAGCCCGGGACTTAGGACCATGAACACTGAAGCTTTCTTT. This chain connects TRBV20-1 to TRBJ1-1; a possible D gene is TRBD1 (5 bases). Trimming shortened V by 3 bases and J by 0 bases, and 17 bases separated the two germline ends. This CDR3 has 16 residues. Germline V gives CDR1 DFQATT, CDR2 SNEGSKA (reference sequence).

There are a few counts of this clonotype. The chain carries TRBV7-9 and TRBJ2-7; 8 nucleotides match TRBD1. Germline V CDR1 and CDR2: SEHNR, FQNEAQ (reference sequence). This CDR3 region has 16 residues. The V gene end was trimmed by 5 bases and the J gene end by 6 bases; junction bases not matched to a gene: 15. The CDR3 DNA sequence: TGTGCCAGCAGCGCGCGCTCCGGGACAGGCCTAAGCGAGCAGTACTTC. Its translation: CASSARSGTGLSEQYF. The full variable domain, rest sourced from reference TRBV7-9 and TRBJ2-7, is DTGVSQNPRHKITKRGQNVTFRCDPISEHNRLYWYRQTLGQGPEFLTYFQNEAQLEKSRLLSDRFSAERPKGSFSTLEIQRTEQGDSAMYLCASSARSGTGLSEQYFGPGTRLTVT.

The J gene is TRBJ1-2, the V gene TRBV20-1; D remains unclear. The CDR3 runs 13 residues. The V gene's germline CDR1 is DFQATT and CDR2 SNEGSKA (reference sequence). Trimming took off 0 bases at V and 4 bases at J, with 9 bases between the two ends. The CDR3 DNA sequence: TGCAGTGCTAGAGATTTAGGCTTCTATGGCTACACCTTC. Its translation: CSARDLGFYGYTF.

This rearrangement joins TRBV4-1 to TRBJ1-5; D is undetermined. Germline V lookup: CDR1 MGHRA, CDR2 YSYEKL. CDR3 size: 19 residues. Trimming took 0 bases from V and 1 from J, leaving 19 bases between them. CDR3 region: CASSQEGPAQSSSNQPQHF. The CDR3 nucleotides are TGCGCCAGCAGCCAAGAAGGGCCAGCTCAGTCGTCCAGCAATCAGCCCCAGCATTTT.

The V gene is TRBV7-2, the J gene TRBJ1-5, with 9 bases that match TRBD1. CDR1 is SGHTA, CDR2 FQGNSA, per germline. J lost 4 bases, V lost 8 bases, and 9 bases had no gene match. The CDR3 is 15 amino acids. CDR3 region: CASASMGQGNQPQHF. CDR3 nucleotide sequence: TGTGCCAGCGCATCGATGGGACAGGGAAATCAGCCCCAGCATTTT.

The chain recombines TRBV20-1 with TRBJ1-2; 7 nucleotides match TRBD1. Germline CDR1 and CDR2: DFQATT and SNEGSKA (reference sequence). Unmatched junction bases numbered 10, after V lost 5 bases and J lost 4 bases. The CDR3 is 14 amino acids. CDR3 region: CSAGLGGGAYGYTF. The CDR3 DNA reads as TGCAGTGCTGGGCTGGGAGGGGGCGCCTATGGCTACACCTTC.

The chain carries TRBV6-4 and TRBJ2-1, with D unresolved. There are 15 residues in the CDR3. From germline, CDR1 is MRHNA and CDR2 SNTAGT. Between the trimmed V and J ends, which lost 4 bases and 0 bases, there was a span of 10 bases. The CDR3, as DNA: TGTGCCAGCAGTGTTGTACAGAGCTCCTACAATGAGCAGTTCTTC. Translation gives CASSVVQSSYNEQFF.

This clonotype has only a few counts. Possible read error: a much larger clone is one base away. The chain carries TRBV20-1 and TRBJ2-7; maybe TRBD2 (7 bases). V was shortened by 4 bases and J by 0 bases, with 19 bases between the two germline ends. Germline V gene sequence: CDR1 DFQATT, CDR2 SNEGSKA (reference sequence). The CDR3 length is 16 residues. The CDR3 DNA sequence: TGCAGTGCTACACGGGGGGCTCGCGTACTCTCCTACGAGCAGTACTTC. Amino acids: CSATRGARVLSYEQYF.

The chain carries TRBV10-3 and TRBJ1-2; tentatively, D is TRBD1 (5 bases). V lost 2 bases, J lost 8 bases, and 12 bases lay in between. The CDR3 contains 13 residues. From germline, CDR1 is ENHRY and CDR2 SYGVKD. CDR3 loop: CAISEGTRGGYTF. As DNA, the CDR3 is TGTGCCATCAGTGAGGGGACCCGGGGGGGCTACACCTTC.

V is TRBV20-1 and J is TRBJ2-1, with 9 bases matching TRBD2. The CDR3 extends over 17 amino acids. Trimming took 0 bases from V and 0 from J; bases not matched to a gene: 6. Germline CDR1 is DFQATT and CDR2 is SNEGSKA (reference sequence). The CDR3 here is CSARDRRGGSSYNEQFF. The CDR3 nucleotides read TGCAGTGCTAGAGATCGGCGGGGGGGAAGCTCCTACAATGAGCAGTTCTTC.

This chain joins TRBV2 and TRBJ2-3, with 10 bases lining up with TRBD1. The CDR3 runs to 17 residues. CDR1 is SNHLY, CDR2 FYNNEI, per germline. Trimming removed 5 bases from V and 1 base from J; junction bases left unmatched: 9. The CDR3: CASSLRSGQGRTDTQYF. The CDR3 bases are TGTGCCAGCAGTTTAAGATCGGGACAGGGGCGCACAGATACGCAGTATTTT.

This clonotype has more than one count but fewer than ten. The V and J genes are TRBV7-2 and TRBJ2-7; 7 nucleotides match TRBD2. Per the germline V gene, CDR1 is SGHTA and CDR2 is FQGNSA. The CDR3 consists of 13 residues. V trimming: 6 bases; J trimming: 5 bases; junction bases outside the gene matches: 7. CDR3 in DNA: TGTGCCAGCAGTACCGCGGGGGTCCACGAGCAGTACTTC. Protein product: CASSTAGVHEQYF.

The chain employs TRBV7-9 and TRBJ1-6; tentatively, D is TRBD1 (6 bases). V gave up 4 bases and J gave up 7 bases, with 11 bases separating them. The CDR3 has 14 amino acids. Germline lookup yields CDR1 SEHNR and CDR2 FQNEAQ (reference sequence). The CDR3 sequence: CASSSFDRNSPLHF. The DNA for the CDR3 is TGTGCCAGCAGCTCATTCGACAGGAATTCACCCCTCCACTTT.

The V and J genes are TRBV3-1 and TRBJ1-1; D call uncertain. The V end was cut by 0 bases, the J end by 11 bases, with 13 bases between. CDR3 size: 13 residues. CDR1 is LGHDT and CDR2 is YNNKEL in the germline V gene (reference sequence). The CDR3 DNA follows: TGTGCCAGCAGCCAAGAGACGGGCACATGGGCTTTCTTT. As protein: CASSQETGTWAFF.

This clonotype showed up just once. The chain couples TRBV6-2 or TRBV6-3 to TRBJ2-1, with a possible D match to TRBD2 (5 bases). This CDR3 is 15 amino acids long. The V and J ends lost 3 bases and 3 bases respectively, with 12 bases between them. Per germline, CDR1 MNHEY and CDR2 SVGEGT. CDR3 sequence: CASSYRELLYNEQFF. The DNA of the CDR3 is TGTGCCAGCAGTTATCGGGAATTACTCTACAATGAGCAGTTCTTC.

The chain carries TRBV7-2 and TRBJ2-1, with D unresolved. The CDR3 consists of 12 residues. The V end was cut by 5 bases, the J end by 15 bases, with 17 bases between. CDR1 is SGHTA and CDR2 is FQGNSA in the germline V gene. The CDR3 coding sequence is TGTGCCAGCAGCGCCCCTGCAACGGCCCCGTTCTTC. Encoded protein: CASSAPATAPFF.

The V call is TRBV4-1, the J call TRBJ2-3, with TRBD1 as a possible D gene (6 bases). Germline V gene data show CDR1 as MGHRA and CDR2 as YSYEKL. The V end was cut by 2 bases, the J end by 2 bases, with 17 bases between. The CDR3 has 17 residues. The CDR3 sequence is CASSQRWQGYPTDTQYF. CDR3 nucleotide sequence: TGCGCCAGCAGCCAACGGTGGCAGGGGTACCCCACAGATACGCAGTATTTT.